This T cell receptor beta chain was captured in a study of read filtering for tumor transcriptome and immune sequencing. Study context: Mean patient age was roughly 61 years, range 47 to 80; 17 to 20 male, around 14 female. General study points: Correlation between methods rose after single-read clonotypes were removed. Compared with RNA-seq, IR-seq gave much higher clonotype depth and reliability.

CDR3 length: 14 amino acids. Germline CDR1 reads LNHDA; CDR2 reads SQIVND (reference sequence). Germline trimming cut 6 bases from V and 10 bases from J; bases unmatched to any gene: 8. With regard to this clonotype: No antigen is known for it.

Molecular barcoded adaptors covering alpha/delta and beta/gamma chains were used on roughly 400 ng RNA. TCRdb recomputed calls from the reads with MiXCR, one row per CDR3 protein. The table records about 58,000 distinct CDR3 sequences, about 12% of them present only once. The sequenced material came from a population of CD138-negative cells sorted from bone marrow. V gene TRBV19 combines with J gene TRBJ2-1, with 11 bases lining up with TRBD1. This receptor was identified in a donor over 35 with multiple myeloma. The CDR3 DNA follows: TGTGCCAGTAGCGGGACAGGGGGTGGTGCGGAGCAGTTCTTC. Translating gives CASSGTGGGAEQFF.